The rows below give T cell receptor beta chains drawn from one sample of a study of T-cell memory formation after mild COVID-19. TCRdb recomputed calls from the 5' RACE reads with MiXCR, one row per CDR3 protein. The sample lists about 350,000 distinct CDR3 sequences, roughly 13% occurring once. The sequencing input was PBMCs or a T cell subset sorted from them (not recorded which). The origin of the receptors is a man younger than 35 who had mild COVID-19 (a few samples of this study predate the infection). Cell type and time point are not known. The CDR3 runs from the conserved cysteine through the conserved F or W. D genes are given only for firm matches. The size field is filled for only some rows; it gives once, few, many or a size class.

j_call | clone_size | cdr3_length | d_call | v_call | cdr3_aa | cdr3_nt
TRBJ1-2 | NA | 13 | NA | TRBV7-2 | CASSFRRRGGYTF | TGTGCCAGCAGCTTTAGACGCCGTGGTGGCTACACCTTC
TRBJ2-5 | NA | 16 | TRBD1 | TRBV7-9 | CASSWGDRGYQETQYF | TGTGCCAGCAGCTGGGGCGACAGGGGGTACCAAGAGACCCAGTACTTC
TRBJ2-2 | NA | 16 | TRBD2 | TRBV5-4 | CASSLPGRVGTGELFF | TGTGCCAGCAGCTTGCCCGGGAGGGTCGGCACCGGGGAGCTGTTTTTT
TRBJ1-1 | many | 13 | TRBD1 | TRBV25-1 | CASSKGQRTEAFF | TGTGCCAGCAGTAAGGGACAGAGGACTGAAGCTTTCTTT
TRBJ1-5 | few | 15 | NA | TRBV6-5 | CASSYSPGYDQPQHF | TGTGCCAGCAGTTACTCTCCAGGCTACGATCAGCCCCAGCATTTT
TRBJ1-2 | NA | 14 | NA | TRBV5-1 | CASSATSVKGGYTF | TGCGCCAGCAGCGCTACGTCAGTCAAGGGCGGCTACACCTTC
TRBJ2-3 | NA | 19 | TRBD2 | TRBV30 | CAWSPPNAGLAGGADTQYF | TGTGCCTGGAGTCCACCCAACGCGGGACTAGCGGGGGGAGCAGATACGCAGTATTTT
TRBJ1-1 | NA | 13 | NA | TRBV11-2 | CASREQGFTEAFF | TGTGCCAGCAGAGAACAGGGCTTCACTGAAGCTTTCTTT
TRBJ1-5 | NA | 13 | TRBD1 | TRBV2 | CASKGTGYQPQHF | TGTGCCAGCAAGGGGACAGGGTATCAGCCCCAGCATTTT
TRBJ2-1 | NA | 13 | TRBD1 | TRBV24-1 | CATSEITGGEQFF | TGTGCCACCAGTGAGATAACAGGGGGCGAGCAGTTCTTC
TRBJ2-1 | NA | 16 | TRBD1 | TRBV5-1 | CASSLEGTGSYNEQFF | TGCGCCAGCAGCTTGGAGGGGACAGGGTCCTACAATGAGCAGTTCTTC
TRBJ2-1 | many | 18 | TRBD2 | TRBV4-3 | CASSRLGTGGGSYNEQFF | TGCGCCAGCAGCCGTCTTGGTACGGGGGGTGGTTCCTACAATGAGCAGTTCTTC
TRBJ2-7 | NA | 16 | NA | TRBV6-1 | CASRTVVGPFLYEQYF | TGTGCCAGCAGGACGGTTGTGGGGCCGTTCCTCTACGAGCAGTACTTC
TRBJ2-5 | NA | 13 | NA | TRBV10-3 | CAITERVGETQYF | TGTGCCATCACAGAGCGGGTGGGAGAGACCCAGTACTTC
TRBJ2-3 | NA | 15 | TRBD2 | TRBV4-2 | CASSHGGAGTDTQYF | TGTGCCAGCAGCCACGGGGGGGCCGGCACAGATACGCAGTATTTT
TRBJ1-1 | NA | 13 | NA | TRBV5-1 | CASSRGENTEAFF | TGCGCCAGCAGCCGCGGGGAGAACACTGAAGCTTTCTTT